Listed here is a single TCR beta chain. Antigen: not known. This entry belongs to a study of CD8 T cells in Susac syndrome. The TEMRA cells underwent FACS enrichment, while the CD8+ and CD4+ T cells underwent negative isolation. Reverse transcription of roughly 0.45 to 1 ug RNA used random hexamers. MiXCR was run by TCRdb on the immunoSEQ multiplex PCR reads, yielding one entry per CDR3 protein. The table lists about 190,000 distinct CDR3 sequences, roughly 94% of them singletons. Study-level points and caveats: Acknowledgment was made by the study that its TCR sequencing and HLA analysis involved a relatively small number of individuals.

This CDR3 spans 14 amino acids. V was trimmed by 3 bases and J by 0 bases, leaving 8 bases between them. The V call is TRBV12-3 or TRBV12-4, the J call TRBJ1-2; D remains ambiguous. The specimen sequenced was CD4+ T cells from PBMCs. The clonotype comes from a human donor in good health. CDR3 nucleotide sequence: TGTGCCAGCAGTTTTGGAGGCCCTAACTATGGCTACACCTTC. Translation: CASSFGGPNYGYTF.